Sequencing of this T cell receptor beta chain was carried out in a study of T cell repertoires in cytomegalovirus infection. Study-level information: Indications of both CMV infection and matching HLA type were provided by public TCR beta signatures. Study results and limitations: Identification of carriers of CMV plus the relevant HLA was performed using cumulative public TCR beta family frequency. HLA-C-restricted CMV clonotypes gave the most frequent clonotype in two of eight donors.

CDR3 size: 15 residues. Germline lookup yields CDR1 SGHTA and CDR2 FQGNSA. V dropped 2 bases and J dropped 5 bases, with 14 bases sitting between them. On this clonotype: Its antigen is not identified.

TCRdb fed the reads into MiXCR, producing one record per CDR3 protein. The repertoire holds tens of thousands of distinct CDR3 sequences, with around 20% as singletons. The V and J genes are TRBV7-2 and TRBJ2-3; TRBD1 might be the D (5 bases). The sample in question was CD8+ T cells from cultured PBMCs, obtained from culture after CMV antigen stimulation. The TCR originated in a human donor in good health (CMV status not recorded). Some clones in this sample may be carry-over from other donors' samples. The CDR3 DNA is TGTGCCAGCAGCTTAATCCCAGGGCGTGAAGATACGCAGTATTTT. This codes for CASSLIPGREDTQYF.